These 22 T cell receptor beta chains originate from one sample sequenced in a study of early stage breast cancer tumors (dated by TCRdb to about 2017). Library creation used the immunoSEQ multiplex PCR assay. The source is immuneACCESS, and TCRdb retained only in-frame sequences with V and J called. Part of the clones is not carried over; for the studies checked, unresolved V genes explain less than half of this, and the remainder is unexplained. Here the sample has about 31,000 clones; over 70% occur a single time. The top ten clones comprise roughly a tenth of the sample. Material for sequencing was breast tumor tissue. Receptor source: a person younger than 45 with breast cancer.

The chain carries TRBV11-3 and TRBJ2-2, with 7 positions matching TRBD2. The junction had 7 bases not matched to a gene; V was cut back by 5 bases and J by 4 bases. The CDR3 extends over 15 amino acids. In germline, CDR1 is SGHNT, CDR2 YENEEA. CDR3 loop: CASSTRLAPTGELFF. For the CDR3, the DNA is TGTGCCAGCAGCACTCGACTAGCCCCCACCGGGGAGCTGTTTTTT.

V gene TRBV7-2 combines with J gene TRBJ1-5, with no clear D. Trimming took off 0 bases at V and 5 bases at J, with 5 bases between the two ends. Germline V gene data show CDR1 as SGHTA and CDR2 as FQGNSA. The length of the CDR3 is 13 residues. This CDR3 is CASSLARYQPQHF. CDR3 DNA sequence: TGTGCCAGCAGCTTAGCAAGGTATCAGCCCCAGCATTTT.

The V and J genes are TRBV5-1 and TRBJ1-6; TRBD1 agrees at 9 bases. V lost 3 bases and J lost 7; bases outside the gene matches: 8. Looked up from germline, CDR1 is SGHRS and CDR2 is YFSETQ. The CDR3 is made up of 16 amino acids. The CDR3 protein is CASSSSSGTGNSPLHF. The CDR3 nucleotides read TGCGCCAGCAGCTCCAGTTCCGGGACAGGGAATTCACCCCTCCACTTT. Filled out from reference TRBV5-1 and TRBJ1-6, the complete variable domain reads KAGVTQTPRYLIKTRGQQVTLSCSPISGHRSVSWYQQTPGQGLQFLFEYFSETQRNKGNFPGRFSGRQFSNSRSEMNVSTLELGDSALYLCASSSSSGTGNSPLHFGNGTRLTVT.

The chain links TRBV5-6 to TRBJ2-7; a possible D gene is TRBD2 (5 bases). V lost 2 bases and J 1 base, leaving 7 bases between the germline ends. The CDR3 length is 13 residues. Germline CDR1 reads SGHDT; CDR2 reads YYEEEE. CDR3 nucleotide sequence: TGTGCCAGCAGCTTAGGGAGTTCCTACGAGCAGTACTTC. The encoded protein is CASSLGSSYEQYF.

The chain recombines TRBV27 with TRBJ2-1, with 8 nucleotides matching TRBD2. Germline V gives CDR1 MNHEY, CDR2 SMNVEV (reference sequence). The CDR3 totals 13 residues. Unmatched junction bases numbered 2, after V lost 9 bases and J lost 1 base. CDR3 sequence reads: CARLAVSYNEQFF. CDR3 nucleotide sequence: TGTGCCAGACTAGCGGTATCCTACAATGAGCAGTTCTTC.

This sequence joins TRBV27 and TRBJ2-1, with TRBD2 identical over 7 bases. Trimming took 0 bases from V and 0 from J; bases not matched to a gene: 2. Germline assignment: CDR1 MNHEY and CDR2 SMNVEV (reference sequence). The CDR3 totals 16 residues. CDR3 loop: CASSLSGLDSYNEQFF. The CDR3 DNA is TGTGCCAGCAGTTTATCAGGACTAGACTCCTACAATGAGCAGTTCTTC.

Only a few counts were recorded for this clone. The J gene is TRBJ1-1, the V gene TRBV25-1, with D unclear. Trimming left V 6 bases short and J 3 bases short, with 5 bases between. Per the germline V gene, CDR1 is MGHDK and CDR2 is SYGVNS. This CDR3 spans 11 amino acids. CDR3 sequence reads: CASRTYTEAFF. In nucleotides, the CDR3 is TGTGCCAGCAGGACCTACACTGAAGCTTTCTTT.

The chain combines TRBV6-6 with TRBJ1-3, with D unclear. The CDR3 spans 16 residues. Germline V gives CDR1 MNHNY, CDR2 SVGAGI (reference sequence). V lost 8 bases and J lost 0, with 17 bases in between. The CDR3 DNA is TGTGCCAGCGGGTACAGAACTTTGAGCTCTGGAAACACCATATATTTT. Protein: CASGYRTLSSGNTIYF.

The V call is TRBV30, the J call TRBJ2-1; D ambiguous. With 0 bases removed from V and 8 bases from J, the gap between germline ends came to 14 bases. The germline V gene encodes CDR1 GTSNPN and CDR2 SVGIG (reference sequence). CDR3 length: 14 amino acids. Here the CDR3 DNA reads TGTGCCTGGAGTGTACGGACGAGGCCCCATGAGCAGTTCTTC. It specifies CAWSVRTRPHEQFF.

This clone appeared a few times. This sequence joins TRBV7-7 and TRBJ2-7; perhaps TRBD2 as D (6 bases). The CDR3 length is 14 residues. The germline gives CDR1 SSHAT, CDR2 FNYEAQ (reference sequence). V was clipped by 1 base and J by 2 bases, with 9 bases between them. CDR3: CASSLGLAPYEQYF. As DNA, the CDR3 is TGTGCCAGCAGCTTAGGTCTAGCGCCCTACGAGCAGTACTTC.

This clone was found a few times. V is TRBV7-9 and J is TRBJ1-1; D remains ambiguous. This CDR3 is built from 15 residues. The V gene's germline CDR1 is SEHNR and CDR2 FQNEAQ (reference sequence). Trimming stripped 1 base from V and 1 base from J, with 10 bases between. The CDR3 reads CASSLGSGRNTEAFF. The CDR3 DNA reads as TGTGCCAGCAGCTTAGGATCTGGACGGAACACTGAAGCTTTCTTT.

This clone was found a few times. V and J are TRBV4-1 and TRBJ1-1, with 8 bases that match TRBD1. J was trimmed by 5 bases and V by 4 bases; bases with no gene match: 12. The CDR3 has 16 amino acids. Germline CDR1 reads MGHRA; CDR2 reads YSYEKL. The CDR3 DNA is TGCGCCAGCAGCCCAGACAGGACAGGGTCCTGGACTGAAGCTTTCTTT. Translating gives CASSPDRTGSWTEAFF.

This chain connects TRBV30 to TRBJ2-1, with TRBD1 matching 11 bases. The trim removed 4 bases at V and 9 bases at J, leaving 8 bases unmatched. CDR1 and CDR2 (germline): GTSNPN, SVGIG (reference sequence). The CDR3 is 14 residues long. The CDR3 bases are TGTGCCTGGAACGGACAGGGGGCTATCAGTGAGCAGTTCTTC. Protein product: CAWNGQGAISEQFF. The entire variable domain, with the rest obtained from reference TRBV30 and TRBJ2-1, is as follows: SQTIHQWPATLVQPVGSPLSLECTVEGTSNPNLYWYRQAAGRGLQLLFYSVGIGQISSEVPQNLSASRPQDRQFILSSKKLLLSDSGFYLCAWNGQGAISEQFFGPGTRLTVL.

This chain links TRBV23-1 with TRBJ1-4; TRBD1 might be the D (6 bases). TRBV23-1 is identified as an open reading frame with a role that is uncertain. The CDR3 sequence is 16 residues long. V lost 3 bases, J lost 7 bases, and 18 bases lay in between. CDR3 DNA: TGCGCCAGCAGTCACGTATCCGGGGGCATCCGTGAAAAACTGTTTTTT. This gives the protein CASSHVSGGIREKLFF.

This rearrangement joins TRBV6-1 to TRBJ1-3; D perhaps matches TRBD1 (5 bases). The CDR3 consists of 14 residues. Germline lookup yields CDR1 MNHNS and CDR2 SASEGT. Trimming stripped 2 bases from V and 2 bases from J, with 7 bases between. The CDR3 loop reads CASSELQAGNTIYF. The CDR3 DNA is TGTGCCAGCAGTGAACTACAGGCTGGAAACACCATATATTTT.

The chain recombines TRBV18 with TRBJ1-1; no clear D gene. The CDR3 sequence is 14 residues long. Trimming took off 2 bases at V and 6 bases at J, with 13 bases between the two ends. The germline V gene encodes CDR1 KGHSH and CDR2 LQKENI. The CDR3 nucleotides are TGTGCCAGCTCACCATCGAGGAGGGATGCTGAAGCTTTCTTT. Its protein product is CASSPSRRDAEAFF.

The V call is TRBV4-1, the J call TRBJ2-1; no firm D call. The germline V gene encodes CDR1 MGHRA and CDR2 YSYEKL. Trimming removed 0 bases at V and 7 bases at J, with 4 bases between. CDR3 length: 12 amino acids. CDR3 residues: CASSQEKNEQFF. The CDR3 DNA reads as TGCGCCAGCAGCCAAGAGAAAAATGAGCAGTTCTTC.

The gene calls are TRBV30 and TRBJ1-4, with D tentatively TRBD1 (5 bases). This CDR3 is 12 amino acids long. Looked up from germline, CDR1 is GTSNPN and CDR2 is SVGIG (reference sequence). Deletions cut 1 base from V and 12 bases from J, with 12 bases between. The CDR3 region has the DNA TGTGCCTGGAGTGATGACCCCAGGGAACTGTTTTTT. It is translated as CAWSDDPRELFF. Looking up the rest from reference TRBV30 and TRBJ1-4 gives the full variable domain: SQTIHQWPATLVQPVGSPLSLECTVEGTSNPNLYWYRQAAGRGLQLLFYSVGIGQISSEVPQNLSASRPQDRQFILSSKKLLLSDSGFYLCAWSDDPRELFFGSGTQLSVL.

The CDR3 bases are TGTGCCAGCAGCCCTACTAGCGGGACGCAGTATTTT. This codes for CASSPTSGTQYF. V usage is TRBV6-6 and J usage is TRBJ2-3, with 9 bases fitting TRBD2. CDR1 and CDR2 (germline): MNHNY, SVGAGI (reference sequence). The CDR3 consists of 12 residues. V dropped 6 bases and J dropped 9; count of bases not matched to a gene: 4.

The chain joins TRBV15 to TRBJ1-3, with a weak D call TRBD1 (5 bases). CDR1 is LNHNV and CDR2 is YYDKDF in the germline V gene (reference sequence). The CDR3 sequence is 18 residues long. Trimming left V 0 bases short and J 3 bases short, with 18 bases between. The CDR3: CATSREVVSGDNGNTIYF. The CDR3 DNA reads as TGTGCCACCAGCAGAGAGGTGGTTTCGGGGGATAATGGAAACACCATATATTTT.

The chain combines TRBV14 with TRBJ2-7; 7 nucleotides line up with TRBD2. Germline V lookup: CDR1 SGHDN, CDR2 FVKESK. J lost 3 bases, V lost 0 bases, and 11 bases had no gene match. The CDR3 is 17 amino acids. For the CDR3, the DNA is TGTGCCAGCAGCCAAGATAGAAGGCGGGAGAGATACTACGAGCAGTACTTC. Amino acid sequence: CASSQDRRRERYYEQYF.

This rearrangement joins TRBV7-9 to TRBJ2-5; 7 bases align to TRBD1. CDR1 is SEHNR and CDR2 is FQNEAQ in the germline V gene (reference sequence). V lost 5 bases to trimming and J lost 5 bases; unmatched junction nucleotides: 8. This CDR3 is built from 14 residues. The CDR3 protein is CASSANRGGETQYF. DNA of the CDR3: TGTGCCAGCAGCGCAAACAGGGGTGGGGAGACCCAGTACTTC.